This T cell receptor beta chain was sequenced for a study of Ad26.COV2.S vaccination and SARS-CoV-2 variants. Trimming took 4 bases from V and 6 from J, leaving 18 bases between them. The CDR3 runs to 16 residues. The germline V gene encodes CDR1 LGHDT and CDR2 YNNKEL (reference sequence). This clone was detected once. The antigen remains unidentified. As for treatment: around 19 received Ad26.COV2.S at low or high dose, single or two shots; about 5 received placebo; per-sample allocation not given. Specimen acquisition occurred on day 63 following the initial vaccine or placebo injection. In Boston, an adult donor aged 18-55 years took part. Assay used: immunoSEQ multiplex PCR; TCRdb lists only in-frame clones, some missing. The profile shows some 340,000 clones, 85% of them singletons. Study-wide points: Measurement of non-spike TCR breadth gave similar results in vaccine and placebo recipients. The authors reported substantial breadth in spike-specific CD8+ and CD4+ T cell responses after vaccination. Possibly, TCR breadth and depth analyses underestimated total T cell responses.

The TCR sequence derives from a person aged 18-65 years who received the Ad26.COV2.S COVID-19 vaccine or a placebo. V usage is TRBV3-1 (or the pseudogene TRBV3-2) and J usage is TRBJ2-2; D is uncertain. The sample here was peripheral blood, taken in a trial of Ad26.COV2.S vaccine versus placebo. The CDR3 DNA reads TGTGCCAGCAGCCGAAACGCCCCGCAGAGTGCCGGGGAGCTGTTTTTT. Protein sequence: CASSRNAPQSAGELFF.